Below are 21 T cell receptor beta chains sequenced from a single sample in a study of blood T cell repertoires in COVID-19. Using immunoSEQ multiplex PCR, the repertoire was profiled, and TCRdb retains in-frame clones only, with some absent. The data contain some 100,000 clones, approximately 79% of them singletons. The sample taken for sequencing was peripheral blood. These receptors all come from a man in his forties or fifties with acute or convalescent COVID-19.

This chain connects TRBV6-1 to TRBJ1-3; TRBD1 aligns across 9 bases. V was pared by 6 bases and J by 4 bases, with 7 bases of the junction left unmatched. The CDR3 consists of 15 residues. The V gene's germline CDR1 is MNHNS and CDR2 SASEGT. The CDR3 bases are TGTGCCAGCAGCCTACAGGGGGCAGGAGGAAACACCATATATTTT. It yields the protein CASSLQGAGGNTIYF.

This clone was counted only a few times. The rearrangement links TRBV28 to TRBJ2-7; TRBD1 might be the D (6 bases). The CDR3 loop spans 13 amino acids. The V gene lost 6 bases and the J gene lost 1 base, with 10 bases spanning the gap. Per the germline V gene, CDR1 is MDHEN and CDR2 is SYDVKM. CDR3 sequence: CASSSGQSYEQYF. CDR3 DNA sequence: TGTGCCAGCAGCTCGGGACAATCCTACGAGCAGTACTTC.

This clone was counted a single time. J is TRBJ2-7 and V is TRBV5-1; maybe TRBD1 (6 bases). With 4 bases removed from V and 6 bases from J, the gap between germline ends came to 17 bases. In germline, CDR1 is SGHRS, CDR2 YFSETQ. This CDR3 region has 14 residues. The CDR3 reads CASSAQDSKIEQYF. In nucleotides, the CDR3 is TGCGCCAGCAGCGCCCAGGACAGCAAAATCGAGCAGTACTTC.

The V and J genes are TRBV4-1 and TRBJ2-2; 10 nucleotides line up with TRBD2. Germline CDR1 reads MGHRA; CDR2 reads YSYEKL. Germline trimming cut 0 bases from V and 6 bases from J; bases unmatched to any gene: 13. CDR3 size: 19 residues. The CDR3 protein is CASSQDPTSGPLFPGELFF. CDR3 DNA: TGCGCCAGCAGCCAAGATCCGACTAGCGGGCCCCTATTCCCCGGGGAGCTGTTTTTT.

The chain links TRBV7-3 to TRBJ2-2; 12 nucleotides line up with TRBD2. Germline-derived CDR1 and CDR2 are SGHTA and FQGTGA. The CDR3 length is 15 residues. Losses at the gene ends were 6 bases for V and 4 bases for J; bases not matched to a gene: 3. CDR3 coding DNA: TGTGCCAGCAGTCCACTAGCGGGGGGCACCGGGGAGCTGTTTTTT. Protein sequence: CASSPLAGGTGELFF.

The chain combines TRBV6-6 with TRBJ1-1; TRBD1 aligns across 7 bases. This CDR3 is built from 13 residues. V was pared by 6 bases and J by 7 bases, with 8 bases of the junction left unmatched. The germline gives CDR1 MNHNY, CDR2 SVGAGI (reference sequence). This CDR3 is CASRTTRDSEAFF. The CDR3 DNA sequence: TGTGCCAGCAGAACCACCCGGGACAGTGAAGCTTTCTTT.

A single count supports this clone. The chain couples TRBV9 to TRBJ1-4, with D possibly matching TRBD1 (5 bases). The CDR3 is made up of 15 amino acids. In germline, CDR1 is SGDLS, CDR2 YYNGEE. The V end lost 3 bases, the J end lost 2 bases, and 11 bases lay between the germline ends. CDR3 loop: CASSAAGGTNEKLFF. The CDR3 nucleotides read TGTGCCAGCAGCGCGGCGGGGGGGACTAATGAAAAACTGTTTTTT.

This sequence joins TRBV7-9 and TRBJ2-5, with 8 positions matching TRBD1. CDR1 SEHNR and CDR2 FQNEAQ come from the germline V gene (reference sequence). The J segment lost 4 bases and the V segment lost 5 bases, leaving 9 bases of the junction unmatched. This CDR3 spans 15 amino acids. As DNA, the CDR3 is TGTGCCAGCAGCCCGGGACAGGCAAAAGGAGAGACCCAGTACTTC. Its protein product is CASSPGQAKGETQYF.

The CDR3 protein is CASSISSGRAHEQYF. The CDR3, as DNA: TGTGCCAGTAGTATCTCTAGCGGGAGGGCCCACGAGCAGTACTTC. The gene calls are TRBV19 and TRBJ2-7; 12 bases match TRBD2. Per the germline V gene, CDR1 is LNHDA and CDR2 is SQIVND (reference sequence). The CDR3 covers 15 residues. The junction had 5 bases not matched to a gene; V was cut back by 3 bases and J by 5 bases.

This chain connects TRBV6-5 to TRBJ1-3; D remains unclear. CDR1 is MNHEY, CDR2 SVGAGI, per germline. CDR3 size: 14 residues. V gave up 5 bases and J gave up 0 bases, with 8 bases separating them. CDR3 amino acids: CASSLESSGNTIYF. CDR3 DNA: TGTGCCAGCAGTCTAGAGAGCTCTGGAAACACCATATATTTT.

The rearrangement links TRBV11-2 to TRBJ2-7; TRBD2 might be the D (5 bases). This CDR3 has 15 residues. Trimming took off 7 bases at V and 0 bases at J, with 16 bases between the two ends. CDR1 SGHAT and CDR2 FQNNGV come from the germline V gene. The CDR3 DNA follows: TGTGCCAGCACCCAAGCGGCAGTTCCCTCCTACGAGCAGTACTTC. As protein: CASTQAAVPSYEQYF.

This clone has a handful of counts. This chain links TRBV3-1 (or the pseudogene TRBV3-2) with TRBJ2-7; perhaps TRBD2 as D (6 bases). The CDR3 is made up of 15 amino acids. V was shortened by 5 bases and J by 0 bases, with 14 bases between the two germline ends. CDR1 and CDR2 from the germline V gene are LGHDT and YNNKEL (reference sequence). The CDR3 loop is CASSIGTLSSYEQYF. As DNA, the CDR3 is TGTGCCAGCAGCATCGGGACTCTAAGCTCCTACGAGCAGTACTTC.

The rearrangement joins TRBV5-1 to TRBJ1-2; 9 bases match TRBD1. This CDR3 spans 17 amino acids. Looked up from germline, CDR1 is SGHRS and CDR2 is YFSETQ. The junction had 9 bases not matched to a gene; V was cut back by 0 bases and J by 3 bases. The CDR3 DNA sequence: TGCGCCAGCAGCTTGGAGGTTGTTCGACAGGGGGACTATGGCTACACCTTC. Translated, it gives CASSLEVVRQGDYGYTF.

J is TRBJ2-7 and V is TRBV11-3; TRBD1 agrees at 9 bases. V dropped 5 bases and J dropped 3; count of bases not matched to a gene: 5. This CDR3 contains 14 residues. The germline CDR1 and CDR2 sequences are SGHNT and YENEEA. The CDR3: CASSPGQGRYEQYF. CDR3 sequence (DNA): TGTGCCAGCAGCCCAGGACAGGGGCGCTACGAGCAGTACTTC.

The chain uses TRBV4-1 and TRBJ1-1, with 10 positions matching TRBD1. With V trimmed by 7 bases and J by 2 bases, 10 bases remained unmatched. Per germline, CDR1 MGHRA and CDR2 YSYEKL. This CDR3 has 16 residues. This CDR3 reads CASTNPWTGGNTEAFF. DNA of the CDR3: TGCGCCAGCACCAATCCTTGGACAGGGGGAAACACTGAAGCTTTCTTT.

The rearrangement joins TRBV11-2 to TRBJ2-1, with TRBD2 matching over 7 bases. The ends lost 0 bases at V and 6 bases at J; junction bases unmatched: 5. Germline CDR1 SGHAT, CDR2 FQNNGV. This CDR3 has 15 residues. Here the CDR3 DNA reads TGTGCCAGCAGCTTAGATCGGGGCGGGAGCAATGAGCAGTTCTTC. As protein: CASSLDRGGSNEQFF.

This clone was seen a single time. This chain connects TRBV5-5 to TRBJ2-7; 11 bases match TRBD2. V was clipped by 0 bases and J by 3 bases; unmatched bases: 2. CDR3 length: 15 amino acids. In germline, CDR1 is SGHKS, CDR2 YYEKEE (reference sequence). CDR3 bases: TGTGCCAGCAGCTTGGCGGGGACTAGCGGCTACGAGCAGTACTTC. This codes for CASSLAGTSGYEQYF. The full variable domain, in which reference TRBV5-5 and TRBJ2-7 provide the parts outside the CDR3, is DAGVTQSPTHLIKTRGQQVTLRCSPISGHKSVSWYQQVLGQGPQFIFQYYEKEERGRGNFPDRFSARQFPNYSSELNVNALLLGDSALYLCASSLAGTSGYEQYFGPGTRLTVT.

This chain links TRBV6-5 with TRBJ1-6, with D unclear. Trimming left V 5 bases short and J 4 bases short, with 9 bases between. The germline CDR1 and CDR2 sequences are MNHEY and SVGAGI. The CDR3 is 14 residues long. This CDR3 reads CASSRDGYNSPLHF. The CDR3 DNA is TGTGCCAGCAGTCGTGACGGGTATAATTCACCCCTCCACTTT.

This clone was seen a single time. The chain links TRBV2 to TRBJ1-2; 7 positions match TRBD1. The CDR3 totals 17 residues. Germline V lookup: CDR1 SNHLY, CDR2 FYNNEI. V was clipped by 6 bases and J by 8 bases; unmatched bases: 21. Here the CDR3 DNA reads TGTGCCAGCAGCCCCACCTTAACAGACAGTCAGGGGGTCGGCTACACCTTC. Protein sequence: CASSPTLTDSQGVGYTF. Full variable domain (missing parts from reference TRBV2 and TRBJ1-2): EPEVTQTPSHQVTQMGQEVILRCVPISNHLYFYWYRQILGQKVEFLVSFYNNEISEKSEIFDDQFSVERPDGSNFTLKIRSTKLEDSAMYFCASSPTLTDSQGVGYTFGSGTRLTVV.

This rearrangement joins TRBV7-9 to TRBJ2-5; D call uncertain. V dropped 5 bases and J dropped 5 bases, with 9 bases sitting between them. The CDR3 length is 12 residues. The germline CDR1 and CDR2 sequences are SEHNR and FQNEAQ (reference sequence). Written as DNA, the CDR3 is TGTGCCAGCAGCCCTCCCCCCGAGACCCAGTACTTC. Encoded protein: CASSPPPETQYF. The whole variable domain, remainder taken from reference TRBV7-9 and TRBJ2-5, is DTGVSQNPRHKITKRGQNVTFRCDPISEHNRLYWYRQTLGQGPEFLTYFQNEAQLEKSRLLSDRFSAERPKGSFSTLEIQRTEQGDSAMYLCASSPPPETQYFGPGTRLLVL.

V usage is TRBV4-1 and J usage is TRBJ2-5, with 10 bases fitting TRBD2. The junction had 4 bases not matched to a gene; V was cut back by 4 bases and J by 2 bases. Germline CDR1 and CDR2: MGHRA and YSYEKL. The CDR3 has 15 residues. In DNA form, the CDR3 reads TGCGCCAGCAGCCTTACTAGCGGGGCTCAAGAGACCCAGTACTTC. Protein product: CASSLTSGAQETQYF.